These 7 T cell receptor beta chains came from one sample sequenced in a study of shared clonotypes between healthy human individuals. Profiled with immunoSEQ multiplex PCR; TCRdb holds only in-frame clones, not every one. Among some 1 million clones listed, around 74% were seen once. The sample comprised memory CD4+ T cells sorted from blood. Subset denoted: CD45RA-negative fraction. These receptors all come from a man aged 18 to 29 in good health.

The CDR3 sequence is CASSLRTGGPYEQYF. CDR3 coding DNA: TGTGCCAGCAGCTTACGGACAGGCGGCCCCTACGAGCAGTACTTC. The V gene is TRBV7-6, the J gene TRBJ2-7; 7 positions agree with TRBD1. Germline CDR1 SGHVS, CDR2 FNYEAQ. Unmatched junction bases numbered 6, after V lost 2 bases and J lost 2 bases. CDR3 size: 15 residues. Together with reference TRBV7-6 and TRBJ2-7, the CDR3 gives the full variable domain: GAGVSQSPRYKVTKRGQDVALRCDPISGHVSLYWYRQALGQGPEFLTYFNYEAQQDKSGLPNDRFSAERPEGSISTLTIQRTEQRDSAMYRCASSLRTGGPYEQYFGPGTRLTVT.

The chain combines TRBV6-5 with TRBJ1-6; D remains unclear. Germline CDR1 is MNHEY and CDR2 is SVGAGI. V lost 0 bases and J 3 bases, leaving 6 bases between the germline ends. The CDR3 has 15 residues. CDR3 nucleotides: TGTGCCAGCAGTTACTCGACGCTCTATAATTCACCCCTCCACTTT. Amino acids: CASSYSTLYNSPLHF.

The rearrangement links TRBV6-5 to TRBJ2-7; weak D call: TRBD2 (6 bases). Germline values: CDR1 MNHEY, CDR2 SVGAGI. There are 15 residues in the CDR3. V was trimmed by 7 bases and J by 2 bases, leaving 18 bases between them. CDR3 protein: CASKRSGTGAYEQYF. The CDR3 coding sequence is TGTGCCAGCAAGCGATCGGGGACTGGGGCCTACGAGCAGTACTTC.

In its sample, this clone was seen many times. This rearrangement joins TRBV5-4 to TRBJ2-7; the D gene is possibly TRBD1 (6 bases). CDR3 length: 15 amino acids. With 0 bases removed from V and 0 bases from J, the gap between germline ends came to 10 bases. Germline loops: CDR1 SGHNT, CDR2 YYREEE (reference sequence). For the CDR3, the DNA is TGTGCCAGCAGCTTGGTTTCACAGGGCTCCTACGAGCAGTACTTC. Translated, it gives CASSLVSQGSYEQYF.

The rearrangement uses TRBV12-5 and TRBJ2-1; D is uncertain. With 1 base removed from V and 9 bases from J, the gap between germline ends came to 10 bases. Germline loops: CDR1 LGHNT, CDR2 FRNRAP. The length of the CDR3 is 13 residues. The CDR3 DNA is TGTGCTAGTGGTTTGGAACCCATGAGTGAGCAGTTCTTC. Encoded protein: CASGLEPMSEQFF.

The V and J genes are TRBV27 and TRBJ1-6; D is unclear. Trimming stripped 5 bases from V and 7 bases from J, with 12 bases between. This CDR3 spans 14 amino acids. CDR1 and CDR2 from the germline V gene are MNHEY and SMNVEV (reference sequence). The CDR3 sequence: CASSLRLRNSPLHF. The CDR3 nucleotides read TGTGCCAGCAGTCTAAGATTGAGGAATTCACCCCTCCACTTT.

The chain carries TRBV28 and TRBJ2-4; unclear D gene. The CDR3 has 16 amino acids. Germline CDR1 is MDHEN and CDR2 is SYDVKM. V was trimmed by 3 bases and J by 3 bases, leaving 15 bases between them. CDR3 coding DNA: TGTGCCAGCAGTTTTTTCAGGAGTGGAGTCAAAAACATTCAGTACTTC. Its protein product is CASSFFRSGVKNIQYF.